This is a list of T cell receptor beta chains from one sample in a study of OX40 agonist ivuxolimab in advanced cancers. Measured with immunoSEQ multiplex PCR; TCRdb has only the in-frame clones, and not every one. This sample has tens of thousands of clones, with around 80% found just once. Sequenced here: CD4+ or CD8+ T cells sorted from blood, sampled in a trial of the OX40 agonist ivuxolimab. The receptors were sampled from an adult with an advanced solid tumor such as melanoma, head and neck, liver or kidney cancer. The CDR3 runs from the conserved cysteine through the conserved F or W. D genes are given only for firm matches. Clone size is not always given. Where it is, it says once, few, many or a class for expanded clones.

TRBJ1-5	-	-	TRBV5-3	TGTGCCAGAAGCTTGGAAGGCTTCAATCAGCCCCAGCATTTT	CARSLEGFNQPQHF
TRBJ2-1	-	few	TRBV30	TGTGCCTGGAGTCAGAACAATGAGCAGTTCTTC	CAWSQNNEQFF
TRBJ1-1	-	once	TRBV6-5	TGTGCCAGCGGACAGAGGGCAGGAAACACTGAAGCTTTCTTT	CASGQRAGNTEAFF
TRBJ1-4	-	-	TRBV7-9	TGTGCCAGCAGCTTAGTTGGGAAGGGGGATGAAAAACTGTTTTTT	CASSLVGKGDEKLFF
TRBJ1-5	-	-	TRBV6-6	TGTGCCAGCAGTTACGGAATGGGGCTGGAACAGCCCCAGCATTTT	CASSYGMGLEQPQHF
TRBJ2-5	TRBD1	-	TRBV6-5	TGTGCCAGCAGTAACGCCAGGGGGCTGGAGACCCAGTACTTC	CASSNARGLETQYF
TRBJ2-7	TRBD2	-	TRBV7-2	TGTGCCAGCAGCCACCGAGCGGGAGACCTCTACGAGCAGTACTTC	CASSHRAGDLYEQYF
TRBJ2-7	-	-	TRBV6-9	TGTGCCAGCAGACCTTCAGGGGACTACGAGCAGTACTTC	CASRPSGDYEQYF
TRBJ2-7	-	-	TRBV13	TGTGCCAGCAGCTTAGGCCGGAGCTGGGTCTCCTACGAGCAGTACTTC	CASSLGRSWVSYEQYF
TRBJ1-5	TRBD1	-	TRBV10-2	TGCGCCAGCAGTGATGTAGGACAGGGGGTAAGAAATCAGCCCCAGCATTTT	CASSDVGQGVRNQPQHF
TRBJ2-1	TRBD2	-	TRBV4-3	TGCGCCAGCAGCCAGAGGGCGGGAGATTTTAATGAGCAGTTCTTC	CASSQRAGDFNEQFF
TRBJ2-2	TRBD2	-	TRBV11-2	TGTGCCAGCAGCTTAGTTGCTAGCGGGGTGAACACCGGGGAGCTGTTTTTT	CASSLVASGVNTGELFF
TRBJ1-1	TRBD1	few	TRBV27	TGTGCCAGCAGACCTACAGGGGGCTGGGGAGCTTTCTTT	CASRPTGGWGAFF
TRBJ1-6	-	once	TRBV4-1	TGCGCCAGCAGCCAAGAAAACGGGGGTGGTTCACCCCTCCACTTT	CASSQENGGGSPLHF
TRBJ2-7	-	-	TRBV5-4	TGTGCCAGCAGCCCGAAACCCGGGACAAGATACTACGAGCAGTACTTC	CASSPKPGTRYYEQYF
TRBJ1-2	TRBD1	-	TRBV10-1	TGCGCCAGCAGTTTACCAGACCTTCAGGGGGCATACTATGGCTACACCTTC	CASSLPDLQGAYYGYTF